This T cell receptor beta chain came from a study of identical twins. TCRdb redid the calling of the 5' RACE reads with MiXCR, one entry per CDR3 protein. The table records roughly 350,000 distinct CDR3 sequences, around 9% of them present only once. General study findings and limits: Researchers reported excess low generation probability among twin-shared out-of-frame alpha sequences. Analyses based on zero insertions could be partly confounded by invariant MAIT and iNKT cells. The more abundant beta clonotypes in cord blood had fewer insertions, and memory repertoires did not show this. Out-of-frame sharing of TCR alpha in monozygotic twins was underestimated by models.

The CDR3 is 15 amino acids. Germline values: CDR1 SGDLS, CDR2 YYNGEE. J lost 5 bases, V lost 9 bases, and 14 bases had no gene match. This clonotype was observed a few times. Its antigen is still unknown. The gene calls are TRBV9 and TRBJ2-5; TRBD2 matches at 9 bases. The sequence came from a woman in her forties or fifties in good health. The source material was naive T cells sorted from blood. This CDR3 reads CATNRGTSRSETQYF. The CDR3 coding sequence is TGTGCCACCAACCGGGGGACTAGCAGGAGTGAGACCCAGTACTTC.